This T cell receptor (beta chain) appears in the sequencing data of a study of read filtering for tumor transcriptome and immune sequencing. From roughly 0.4 ug of RNA, a library with molecular barcoded alpha/delta and beta/gamma adaptors was made. One entry per CDR3 protein results from TCRdb running MiXCR on the reads. The data contain about 24,000 distinct CDR3 sequences, less than 25% of them singletons. This clonotype was counted at least ten times. CDR1 and CDR2 (germline): LNHDA, SQIVND (reference sequence). The ends were cut back, 5 bases at V and 3 bases at J, with 14 bases in the middle. The CDR3 runs 15 residues.

The chain carries TRBV19 and TRBJ2-1; D possibly corresponds to TRBD1 (5 bases). The specimen sequenced was a population of CD138-negative cells sorted from bone marrow. The receptor was derived from a donor aged 40 or over with multiple myeloma. CDR3 bases: TGTGCCAGTAGTCTCCAGGGTGAAATCTACAATGAGCAGTTCTTC. This codes for CASSLQGEIYNEQFF.